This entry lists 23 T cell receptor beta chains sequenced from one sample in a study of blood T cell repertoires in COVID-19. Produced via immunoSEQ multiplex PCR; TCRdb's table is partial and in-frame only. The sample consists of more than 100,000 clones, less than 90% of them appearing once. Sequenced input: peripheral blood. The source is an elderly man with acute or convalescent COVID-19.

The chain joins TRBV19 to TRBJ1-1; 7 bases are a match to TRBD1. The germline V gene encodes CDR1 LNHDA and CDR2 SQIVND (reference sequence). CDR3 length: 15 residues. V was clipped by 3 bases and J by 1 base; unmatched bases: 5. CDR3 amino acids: CASSITGVRNTEAFF. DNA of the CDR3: TGTGCCAGTAGTATTACAGGGGTGCGGAACACTGAAGCTTTCTTT.

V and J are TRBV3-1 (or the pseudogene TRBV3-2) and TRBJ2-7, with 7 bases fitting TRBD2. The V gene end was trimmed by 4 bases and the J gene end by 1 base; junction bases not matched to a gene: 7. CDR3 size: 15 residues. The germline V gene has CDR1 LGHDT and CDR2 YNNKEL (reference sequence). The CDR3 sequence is CASSPRTSTSYEQYF. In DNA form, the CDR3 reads TGTGCCAGCAGCCCCAGGACTAGTACGTCCTACGAGCAGTACTTC.

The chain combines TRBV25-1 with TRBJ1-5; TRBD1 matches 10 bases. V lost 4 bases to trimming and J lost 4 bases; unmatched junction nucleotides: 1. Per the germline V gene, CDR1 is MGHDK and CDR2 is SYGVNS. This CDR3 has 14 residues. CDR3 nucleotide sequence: TGTGCCAGCAGTGGGACAGGGGGGAATCAGCCCCAGCATTTT. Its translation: CASSGTGGNQPQHF. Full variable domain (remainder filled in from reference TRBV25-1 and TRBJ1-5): EADIYQTPRYLVIGTGKKITLECSQTMGHDKMYWYQQDPGMELHLIHYSYGVNSTEKGDLSSESTVSRIRTEHFPLTLESARPSHTSQYLCASSGTGGNQPQHFGDGTRLSIL.

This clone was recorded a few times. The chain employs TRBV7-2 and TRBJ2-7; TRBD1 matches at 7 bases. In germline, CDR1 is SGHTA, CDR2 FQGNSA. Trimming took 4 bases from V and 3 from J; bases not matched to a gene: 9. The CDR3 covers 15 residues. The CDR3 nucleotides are TGTGCCAGCAGCTCTCTGGGGGACAGATACTACGAGCAGTACTTC. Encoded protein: CASSSLGDRYYEQYF.

The CDR3 is CASSQGDRGRTDTQYF. The CDR3 coding sequence is TGTGCCAGCAGCCAAGGGGACAGGGGACGCACAGATACGCAGTATTTT. The J gene is TRBJ2-3, the V gene TRBV3-1 (or the pseudogene TRBV3-2); 10 positions agree with TRBD1. Germline loops: CDR1 LGHDT, CDR2 YNNKEL (reference sequence). There are 16 residues in the CDR3. The V and J ends lost 1 base and 1 base, in that order; junction bases with no gene match: 2.

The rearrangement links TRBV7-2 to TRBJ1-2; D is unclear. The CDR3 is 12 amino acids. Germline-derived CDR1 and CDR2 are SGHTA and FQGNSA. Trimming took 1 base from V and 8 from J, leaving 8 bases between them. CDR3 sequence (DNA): TGTGCCAGCAGCTTAGGTGAGAAGGGCTACACCTTC. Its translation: CASSLGEKGYTF.

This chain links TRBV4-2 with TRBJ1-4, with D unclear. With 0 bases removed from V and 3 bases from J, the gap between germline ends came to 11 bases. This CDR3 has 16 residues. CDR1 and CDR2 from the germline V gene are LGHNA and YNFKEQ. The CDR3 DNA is TGTGCCAGCAGCCAAGACGAACCTGGAGCTAATGAAAAACTGTTTTTT. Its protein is CASSQDEPGANEKLFF.

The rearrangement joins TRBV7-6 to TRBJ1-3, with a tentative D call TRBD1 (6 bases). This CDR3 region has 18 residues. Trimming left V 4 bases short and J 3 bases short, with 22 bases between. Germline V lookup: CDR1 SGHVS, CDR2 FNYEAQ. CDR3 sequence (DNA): TGTGCCAGCAGCTCAGGGGTGGGGGGGCCCCTGAGTGGAAACACCATATATTTT. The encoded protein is CASSSGVGGPLSGNTIYF. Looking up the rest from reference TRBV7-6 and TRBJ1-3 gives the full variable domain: GAGVSQSPRYKVTKRGQDVALRCDPISGHVSLYWYRQALGQGPEFLTYFNYEAQQDKSGLPNDRFSAERPEGSISTLTIQRTEQRDSAMYRCASSSGVGGPLSGNTIYFGEGSWLTVV.

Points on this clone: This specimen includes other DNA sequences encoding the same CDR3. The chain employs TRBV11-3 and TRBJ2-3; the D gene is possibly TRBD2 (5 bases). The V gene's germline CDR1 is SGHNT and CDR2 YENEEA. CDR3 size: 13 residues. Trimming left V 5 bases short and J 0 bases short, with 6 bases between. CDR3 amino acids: CASSPGSTDTQYF. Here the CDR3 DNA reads TGTGCCAGCAGCCCGGGAAGCACAGATACGCAGTATTTT.

CDR3 bases: TGTGCCTGGAGTGCGCCGGGACAGGGGTCTCAGCCCCAGCATTTT. As protein: CAWSAPGQGSQPQHF. V is TRBV30 and J is TRBJ1-5; 10 bases line up with TRBD1. This CDR3 spans 15 amino acids. The germline CDR1 and CDR2 sequences are GTSNPN and SVGIG (reference sequence). V lost 1 base to trimming and J lost 6 bases; unmatched junction nucleotides: 6.

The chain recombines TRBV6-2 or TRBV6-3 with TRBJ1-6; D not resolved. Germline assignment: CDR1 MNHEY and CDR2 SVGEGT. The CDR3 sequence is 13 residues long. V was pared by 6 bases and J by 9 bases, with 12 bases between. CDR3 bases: TGTGCCAGCAGCTCGATTGGTAGTTCACCCCTCCACTTT. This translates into CASSSIGSSPLHF.

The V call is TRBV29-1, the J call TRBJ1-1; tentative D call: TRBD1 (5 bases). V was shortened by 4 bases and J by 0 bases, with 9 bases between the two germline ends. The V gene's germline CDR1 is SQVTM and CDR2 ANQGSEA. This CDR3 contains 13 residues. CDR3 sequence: CSVVGQMNTEAFF. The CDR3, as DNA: TGCAGCGTTGTGGGGCAGATGAACACTGAAGCTTTCTTT.

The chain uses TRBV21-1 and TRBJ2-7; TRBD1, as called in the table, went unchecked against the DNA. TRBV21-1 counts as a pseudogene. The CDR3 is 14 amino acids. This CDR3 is CASVRDIFSYEQYF. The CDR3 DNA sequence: TGTGCCAGCGTGAGGGACATTTTTTCCTACGAGCAGTACTTC.

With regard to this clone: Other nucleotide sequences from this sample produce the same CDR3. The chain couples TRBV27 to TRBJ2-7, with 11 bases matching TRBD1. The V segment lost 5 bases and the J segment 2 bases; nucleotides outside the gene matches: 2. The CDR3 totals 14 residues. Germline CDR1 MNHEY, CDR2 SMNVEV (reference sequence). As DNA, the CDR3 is TGTGCCAGCAGTGCGGGACAGGGGGCCTACGAGCAGTACTTC. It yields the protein CASSAGQGAYEQYF.

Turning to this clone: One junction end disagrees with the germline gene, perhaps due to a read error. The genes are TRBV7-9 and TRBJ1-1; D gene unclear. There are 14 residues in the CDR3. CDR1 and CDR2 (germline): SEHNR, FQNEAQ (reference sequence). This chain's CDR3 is CASSVANMNTEAFF. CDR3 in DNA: TGTGCCAGCAGCGTAGCAAATATGAACACTGAAGCTTTCTTT.

The CDR3 DNA sequence: TGTGCCAGCAGTTCAGTAGGGGGCGAGCAGTACTTC. The encoded protein is CASSSVGGEQYF. The chain recombines TRBV6-5 with TRBJ2-7; D is perhaps TRBD1 (6 bases). The V end lost 4 bases, the J end lost 6 bases, and 10 bases lay between the germline ends. CDR1 and CDR2 from the germline V gene are MNHEY and SVGAGI. The CDR3 runs 12 residues.

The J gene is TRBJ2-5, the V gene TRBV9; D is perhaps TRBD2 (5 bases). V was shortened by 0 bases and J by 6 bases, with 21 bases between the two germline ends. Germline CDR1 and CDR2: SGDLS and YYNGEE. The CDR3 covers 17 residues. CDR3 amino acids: CASSVGRIAEPGKTQYF. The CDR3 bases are TGTGCCAGCAGCGTAGGCCGAATTGCAGAGCCCGGGAAGACCCAGTACTTC.

The CDR3 DNA sequence: TGTGCCAGCACCTACAGGGGGCTAGGGGATGAAAAACTGTTTTTT. Its protein product is CASTYRGLGDEKLFF. This rearrangement joins TRBV28 to TRBJ1-4; 9 nucleotides line up with TRBD1. After removal of 7 bases from V and 6 bases from J, the junction contained 9 bases not matched to a gene. This CDR3 is built from 15 residues. CDR1 and CDR2 from the germline V gene are MDHEN and SYDVKM.

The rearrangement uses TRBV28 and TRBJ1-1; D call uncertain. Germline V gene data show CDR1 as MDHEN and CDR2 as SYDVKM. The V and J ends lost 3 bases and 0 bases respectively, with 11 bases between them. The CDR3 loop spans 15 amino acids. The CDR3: CASSFFNSMNTEAFF. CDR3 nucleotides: TGTGCCAGCAGTTTTTTTAACTCTATGAACACTGAAGCTTTCTTT.

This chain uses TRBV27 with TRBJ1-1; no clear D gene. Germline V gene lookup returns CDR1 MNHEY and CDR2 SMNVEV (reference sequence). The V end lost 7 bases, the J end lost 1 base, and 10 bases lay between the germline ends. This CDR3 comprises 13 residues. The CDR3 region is CASNKPGNTEAFF. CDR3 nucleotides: TGTGCCAGCAATAAACCGGGGAACACTGAAGCTTTCTTT.

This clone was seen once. CDR3 DNA sequence: TGCGCCAGCAGCCAGGCTCCGGGACAAGGCGGAGAGCAGTACTTC. This encodes CASSQAPGQGGEQYF. V and J are TRBV4-1 and TRBJ2-7, with D maybe TRBD1 (6 bases). V was trimmed by 3 bases and J by 7 bases, leaving 19 bases between them. The CDR3 totals 15 residues. From germline, CDR1 is MGHRA and CDR2 YSYEKL.

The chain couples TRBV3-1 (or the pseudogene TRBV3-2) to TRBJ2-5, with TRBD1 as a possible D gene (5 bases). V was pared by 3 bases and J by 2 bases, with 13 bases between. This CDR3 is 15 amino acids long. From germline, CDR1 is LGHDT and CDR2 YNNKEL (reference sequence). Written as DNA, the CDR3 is TGTGCCAGCAGCCAGACGAGGACAAGACAAGAGACCCAGTACTTC. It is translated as CASSQTRTRQETQYF.

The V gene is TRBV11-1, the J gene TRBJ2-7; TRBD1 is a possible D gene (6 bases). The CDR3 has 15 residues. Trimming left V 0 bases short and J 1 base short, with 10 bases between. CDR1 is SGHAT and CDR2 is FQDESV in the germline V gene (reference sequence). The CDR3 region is CASSLATDRSYEQYF. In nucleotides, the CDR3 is TGTGCCAGCAGCTTAGCTACCGACAGGTCCTACGAGCAGTACTTC.